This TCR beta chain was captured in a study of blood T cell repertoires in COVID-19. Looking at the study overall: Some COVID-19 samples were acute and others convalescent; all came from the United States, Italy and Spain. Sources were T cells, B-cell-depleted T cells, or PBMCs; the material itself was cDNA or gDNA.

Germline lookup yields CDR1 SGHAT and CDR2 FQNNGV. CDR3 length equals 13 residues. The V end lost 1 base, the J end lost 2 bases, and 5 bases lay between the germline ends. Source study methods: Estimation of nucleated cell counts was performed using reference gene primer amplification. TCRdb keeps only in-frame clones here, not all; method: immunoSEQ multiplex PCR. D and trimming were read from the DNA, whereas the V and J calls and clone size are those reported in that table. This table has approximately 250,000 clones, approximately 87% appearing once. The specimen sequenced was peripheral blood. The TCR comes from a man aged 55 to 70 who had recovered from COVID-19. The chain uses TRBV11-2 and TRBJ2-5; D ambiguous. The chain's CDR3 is CASSLGRQETQYF. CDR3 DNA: TGTGCCAGCAGCTTAGGCAGGCAAGAGACCCAGTACTTC.